Each of the 21 T cell receptor beta chains below was sequenced from the same sample in a study of blood T cell repertoires in COVID-19. Measured with immunoSEQ multiplex PCR; TCRdb has only the in-frame clones, and not every one. The sample lists about 280,000 clones; 65% to 90% were seen once. Material: peripheral blood. These receptors were obtained from a woman aged 70-85 years with COVID-19, enrolled during active disease.

The chain carries TRBV5-1 and TRBJ1-1; TRBD1 might be the D (5 bases). The V gene lost 2 bases and the J gene lost 3 bases, with 11 bases spanning the gap. This CDR3 has 14 residues. The germline V gene encodes CDR1 SGHRS and CDR2 YFSETQ. The CDR3 DNA sequence: TGCGCCAGCAGCTTAGCAGGGTTGGACACTGAAGCTTTCTTT. Translating gives CASSLAGLDTEAFF.

The DNA of the CDR3 is TGCGCCAGCAGCTACGGACAGGGGTTGGGATCGAGGCAGTTCTTC. Amino acids: CASSYGQGLGSRQFF. V and J are TRBV4-3 and TRBJ2-1; TRBD1 matches 9 bases. CDR3 length equals 15 residues. The J segment lost 12 bases and the V segment lost 5 bases, leaving 14 bases of the junction unmatched. The germline V gene has CDR1 LGHNA and CDR2 YSLEER.

V is TRBV10-3 and J is TRBJ1-4; TRBD1 might be the D (5 bases). Trimming took 3 bases from V and 7 from J, leaving 15 bases between them. CDR1 is ENHRY and CDR2 is SYGVKD in the germline V gene. The CDR3 covers 15 residues. CDR3 DNA: TGTGCCATCAGTGACCCGGGGGGGGGAAGTGAAAAACTGTTTTTT. As protein: CAISDPGGGSEKLFF.

The V call is TRBV21-1, the J call TRBJ1-4. TRBV21-1 is a listed pseudogene. This CDR3 has 16 amino acids. The CDR3 spells CASSKGTGIVNEKLFF. The DNA of the CDR3 is TGTGCCAGCAGCAAAGGCACCGGGATAGTGAATGAAAAACTGTTTTTT.

V and J are TRBV7-9 and TRBJ1-2, with 8 nucleotides matching TRBD1. Germline CDR1 SEHNR, CDR2 FQNEAQ (reference sequence). Losses at the gene ends were 0 bases for V and 5 bases for J; bases not matched to a gene: 5. The CDR3 has 15 amino acids. The CDR3 DNA is TGTGCCAGCAGCTTAGCGGCAGGGGGCGGTTATGGCTACACCTTC. This codes for CASSLAAGGGYGYTF.

The rearrangement links TRBV5-1 to TRBJ1-3; no clear D gene. V was trimmed by 4 bases and J by 2 bases, leaving 16 bases between them. Germline V lookup: CDR1 SGHRS, CDR2 YFSETQ. The CDR3 is 16 amino acids. The CDR3 DNA sequence: TGCGCCAGCAGCCAGGAACAAGCTTTAACTGGAAACACCATATATTTT. Translating it yields CASSQEQALTGNTIYF.

This clone has only one observation. The chain carries TRBV7-8 and TRBJ1-5; TRBD1 is a possible D gene (5 bases). Per germline, CDR1 SGHVS and CDR2 FQNEAQ. The germline V and J ends were trimmed by 0 bases and 11 bases, with 17 bases remaining between them. This CDR3 has 15 residues. This chain's CDR3 is CASSLAPDGGTTQHF. The CDR3 region has the DNA TGTGCCAGCAGCTTAGCTCCGGACGGGGGTACGACCCAGCATTTT.

This clone was picked up one time. CDR3 DNA sequence: TGTGCCTGGAATACTGGGACTCTTAACACTGAAGCTTTCTTT. Its protein is CAWNTGTLNTEAFF. The chain has TRBV30 and TRBJ1-1; TRBD1 is a possible D gene (5 bases). There are 14 residues in the CDR3. Trimming stripped 4 bases from V and 2 bases from J, with 14 bases between. Germline values: CDR1 GTSNPN, CDR2 SVGIG (reference sequence).

As regards this clone: Other DNA sequences of this sample code for an identical CDR3. This sequence joins TRBV3-1 (or the pseudogene TRBV3-2) and TRBJ1-5; D possibly corresponds to TRBD1 (5 bases). The germline V gene has CDR1 LGHDT and CDR2 YNNKEL (reference sequence). The CDR3 runs 15 residues. V shed 0 bases and J shed 2 bases, with 8 bases lying between them. The CDR3 coding sequence is TGTGCCAGCAGCCAAGATGGGGGGGGCAATCAGCCCCAGCATTTT. Its translation: CASSQDGGGNQPQHF.

This clone was observed a handful of times. The J gene is TRBJ2-7, the V gene TRBV5-1, with 11 bases lining up with TRBD2. CDR1 is SGHRS and CDR2 is YFSETQ in the germline V gene. The CDR3 extends over 14 amino acids. V trimming: 5 bases; J trimming: 4 bases; junction bases outside the gene matches: 5. The CDR3 loop reads CASSLTSGEYEQYF. CDR3 nucleotide sequence: TGCGCCAGCAGTTTGACTAGCGGGGAGTACGAGCAGTACTTC.

The sample holds a few counts of this clone. This chain joins TRBV2 and TRBJ2-1; perhaps TRBD1 as D (5 bases). The CDR3 loop spans 15 amino acids. Between the trimmed V and J ends, which lost 3 bases and 3 bases, there was a span of 12 bases. CDR1 is SNHLY and CDR2 is FYNNEI in the germline V gene. The CDR3 reads CASSESQGFYNEQFF. CDR3 in DNA: TGTGCCAGCAGTGAGTCGCAGGGCTTCTACAATGAGCAGTTCTTC.

The genes are TRBV5-4 and TRBJ2-2; D is possibly TRBD1 (6 bases). CDR1 is SGHNT and CDR2 is YYREEE in the germline V gene (reference sequence). The CDR3 is made up of 14 amino acids. V was shortened by 0 bases and J by 5 bases, with 8 bases between the two germline ends. The CDR3 DNA sequence: TGTGCCAGCAGCTTGGGAGGGGGTACCGGGGAGCTGTTTTTT. This translates into CASSLGGGTGELFF.

This chain connects TRBV27 to TRBJ1-1; D gene unclear. With 0 bases removed from V and 4 bases from J, the gap between germline ends came to 6 bases. Germline lookup yields CDR1 MNHEY and CDR2 SMNVEV (reference sequence). The CDR3 totals 13 residues. The CDR3 bases are TGTGCCAGCAGTTTATCGGAGAGCACTGAAGCTTTCTTT. Its protein product is CASSLSESTEAFF.

The chain has TRBV7-3 and TRBJ2-2; D perhaps matches TRBD1 (6 bases). The CDR3 contains 16 residues. The germline V and J ends were trimmed by 3 bases and 0 bases, with 11 bases remaining between them. The germline gives CDR1 SGHTA, CDR2 FQGTGA. DNA for the CDR3: TGTGCCAGCAGCTTGGGGACACCCGCGAACACCGGGGAGCTGTTTTTT. The encoded protein is CASSLGTPANTGELFF.

This clone was recorded once. This rearrangement joins TRBV7-2 to TRBJ2-1; a possible D gene is TRBD2 (6 bases). There are 15 residues in the CDR3. Trimming took 5 bases from V and 1 from J, leaving 12 bases between them. Germline V CDR1 and CDR2: SGHTA, FQGNSA. CDR3 in amino acids: CASSPGGTSYNEQFF. CDR3 nucleotide sequence: TGTGCCAGCAGCCCCGGGGGTACTTCCTACAATGAGCAGTTCTTC. The entire variable domain, with the rest obtained from reference TRBV7-2 and TRBJ2-1, is as follows: GAGVSQSPSNKVTEKGKDVELRCDPISGHTALYWYRQSLGQGLEFLIYFQGNSAPDKSGLPSDRFSAERTGGSVSTLTIQRTQQEDSAVYLCASSPGGTSYNEQFFGPGTRLTVL.

The V call is TRBV2, the J call TRBJ1-2, with 9 bases matching TRBD1. The CDR3 is 13 amino acids. The ends lost 4 bases at V and 7 bases at J; junction bases unmatched: 4. Per the germline V gene, CDR1 is SNHLY and CDR2 is FYNNEI. Written as DNA, the CDR3 is TGTGCCAGCAGTGGGGACAGGGAGCGTGGCTACACCTTC. It encodes CASSGDRERGYTF.

The CDR3 spells CASSETDYTGELFF. The CDR3 DNA reads TGCGCCAGCAGTGAGACAGATTACACCGGGGAGCTGTTTTTT. V gene TRBV10-2 combines with J gene TRBJ2-2, with unresolved D. Germline-derived CDR1 and CDR2 are WSHSY and SAAADI. V was trimmed by 2 bases and J by 3 bases, leaving 7 bases between them. The CDR3 is 14 amino acids.

The chain links TRBV5-8 to TRBJ2-7; a weak D match, TRBD1 (8 bases). The ends were cut back, 4 bases at V and 7 bases at J, with 27 bases in the middle. The germline gives CDR1 SGHTS, CDR2 YDEGEE. The CDR3 spans 17 residues. Here the CDR3 DNA reads TGTGCCAGCAGCCCGTGGGCAGGAGGACAGGGAGGGGGGGAGCAGTACTTC. It codes for CASSPWAGGQGGGEQYF.

The chain links TRBV9 to TRBJ2-6; D remains unclear. The CDR3 runs to 14 residues. V was pared by 3 bases and J by 4 bases, with 8 bases between. Germline CDR1 reads SGDLS; CDR2 reads YYNGEE. CDR3 amino acids: CASSGGWGANVLTF. The CDR3 DNA follows: TGTGCCAGCAGCGGCGGCTGGGGGGCCAACGTCCTGACTTTC.

The rearrangement uses TRBV7-2 and TRBJ2-1; 8 bases fit TRBD2. Per the germline V gene, CDR1 is SGHTA and CDR2 is FQGNSA. CDR3 size: 16 residues. J lost 6 bases, V lost 5 bases, and 12 bases had no gene match. The CDR3 loop reads CASSPRSGLVTNEQFF. The CDR3 DNA sequence: TGTGCCAGCAGCCCTAGATCGGGACTAGTAACCAATGAGCAGTTCTTC.

The J gene is TRBJ2-1, the V gene TRBV5-6, with a tentative D call TRBD1 (6 bases). The CDR3 contains 17 residues. V was clipped by 1 base and J by 6 bases, with 20 bases between them. Germline V gives CDR1 SGHDT, CDR2 YYEEEE. The CDR3 is CASSLRTGPYSGNEQFF. The CDR3 bases are TGTGCCAGCAGCTTGAGAACAGGGCCGTATAGTGGCAATGAGCAGTTCTTC.